This T cell receptor (beta chain) was profiled in a study of spatial heterogeneity in lung cancer. Study context: Across tumor regions, counts of TCR transcripts showed a strong correlation with a T cell module score derived from matched bulk RNA-seq. The library had UMIs, and each TCR and UMI pair averaged more than ten raw reads. Study conclusions and caveats: One measure, the expanded intratumoral alpha and beta TCR count, tracked tumor mutation counts.

This clonotype occurred many times. Its antigen is undetermined. TCRdb passed the 5' RACE reads through MiXCR, listing each CDR3 protein once. The sample lists roughly 7,700 distinct CDR3 sequences; about 3.3% were seen once. The time point denotes: sample taken at primary tumor resection. The source was lung tumor tissue, collected at surgery. The receptor was derived from a male donor with early-stage non-small cell lung cancer.

CDR3 sequence reads: CSAVIGRGGQETQYF. DNA of the CDR3: TGCAGTGCTGTCATCGGACGGGGGGGTCAGGAGACCCAGTACTTC. V usage is TRBV20-1 and J usage is TRBJ2-5, with 8 bases lining up with TRBD2. CDR1 DFQATT and CDR2 SNEGSKA come from the germline V gene (reference sequence). The trim removed 5 bases at V and 5 bases at J, leaving 13 bases unmatched. This CDR3 comprises 15 residues.